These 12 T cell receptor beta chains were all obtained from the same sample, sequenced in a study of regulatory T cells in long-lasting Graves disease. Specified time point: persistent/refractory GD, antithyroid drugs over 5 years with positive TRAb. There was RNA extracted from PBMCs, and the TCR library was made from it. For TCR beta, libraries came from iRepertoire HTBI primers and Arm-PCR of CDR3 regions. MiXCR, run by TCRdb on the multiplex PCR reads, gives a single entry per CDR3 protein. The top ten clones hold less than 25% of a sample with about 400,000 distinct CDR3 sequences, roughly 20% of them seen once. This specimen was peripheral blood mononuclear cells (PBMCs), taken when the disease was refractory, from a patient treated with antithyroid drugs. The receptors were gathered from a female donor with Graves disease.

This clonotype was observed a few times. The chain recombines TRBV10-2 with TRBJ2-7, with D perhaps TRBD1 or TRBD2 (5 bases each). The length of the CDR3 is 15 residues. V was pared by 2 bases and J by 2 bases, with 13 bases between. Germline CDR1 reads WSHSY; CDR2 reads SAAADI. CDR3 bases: TGCGCCAGCAGTGAGAATTGGGACGCAGCCTACGAGCAGTACTTC. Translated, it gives CASSENWDAAYEQYF.

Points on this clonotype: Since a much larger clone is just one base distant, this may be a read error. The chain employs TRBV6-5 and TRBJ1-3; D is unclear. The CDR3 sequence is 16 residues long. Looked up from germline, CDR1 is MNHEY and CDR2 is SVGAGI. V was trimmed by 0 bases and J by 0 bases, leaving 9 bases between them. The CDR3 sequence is CASSYSRPASGNTIYF. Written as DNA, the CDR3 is TGTGCCAGCAGTTACTCACGGCCGGCCTCTGGAAACACCATATATTTT.

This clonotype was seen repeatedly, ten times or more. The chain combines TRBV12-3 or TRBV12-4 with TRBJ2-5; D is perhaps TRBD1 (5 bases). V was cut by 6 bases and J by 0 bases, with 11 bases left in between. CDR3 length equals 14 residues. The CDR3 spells CASRGAFNQETQYF. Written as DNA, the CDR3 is TGTGCCAGCAGAGGGGCCTTCAACCAAGAGACCCAGTACTTC.

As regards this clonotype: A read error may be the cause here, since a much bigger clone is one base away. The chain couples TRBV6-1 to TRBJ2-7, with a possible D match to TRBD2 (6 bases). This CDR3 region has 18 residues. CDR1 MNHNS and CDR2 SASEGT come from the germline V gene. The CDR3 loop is CANSEFAEGSVVGYEQYF. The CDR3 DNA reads TGTGCCAACAGTGAATTCGCGGAGGGCTCAGTTGTTGGCTACGAGCAGTACTTC.

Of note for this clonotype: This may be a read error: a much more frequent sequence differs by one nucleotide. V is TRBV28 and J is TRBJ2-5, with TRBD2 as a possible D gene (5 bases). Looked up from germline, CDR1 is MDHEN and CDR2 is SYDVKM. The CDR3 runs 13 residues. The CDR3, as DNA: TGTGCCAGCAGCCCTGTGGGAAGGGAGACCCGGTACTTC. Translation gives CASSPVGRETRYF. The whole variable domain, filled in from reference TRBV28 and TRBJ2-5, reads DVKVTQSSRYLVKRTGEKVFLECVQDMDHENMFWYRQDPGLGLRLIYFSYDVKMKEKGDIPEGYSVSREKKERFSLILESASTNQTSMYLCASSPVGRETRYFGPGTRLLVL.

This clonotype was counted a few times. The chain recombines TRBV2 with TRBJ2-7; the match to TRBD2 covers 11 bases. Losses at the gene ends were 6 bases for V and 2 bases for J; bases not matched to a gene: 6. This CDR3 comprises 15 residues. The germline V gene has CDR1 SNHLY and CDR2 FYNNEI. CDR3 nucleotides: TGTGCCAGCAGAGCGGGGACTAGCGGTACCTACGAGCAGTACTTC. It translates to CASRAGTSGTYEQYF.

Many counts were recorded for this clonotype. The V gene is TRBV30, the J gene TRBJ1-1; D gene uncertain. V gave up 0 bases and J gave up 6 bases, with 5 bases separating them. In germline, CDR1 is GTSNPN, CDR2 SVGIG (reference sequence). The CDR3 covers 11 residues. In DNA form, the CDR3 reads TGTGCCTGGAGTGTGGGCGCTGAAGCTTTCTTT. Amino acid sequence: CAWSVGAEAFF.

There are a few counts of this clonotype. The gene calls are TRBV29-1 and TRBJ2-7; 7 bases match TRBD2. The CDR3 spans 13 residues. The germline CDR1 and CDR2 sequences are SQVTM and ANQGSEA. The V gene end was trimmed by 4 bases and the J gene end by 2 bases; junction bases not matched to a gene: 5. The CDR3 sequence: CSVGEGSAYEQYF. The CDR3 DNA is TGCAGCGTTGGGGAGGGGAGCGCCTACGAGCAGTACTTC.

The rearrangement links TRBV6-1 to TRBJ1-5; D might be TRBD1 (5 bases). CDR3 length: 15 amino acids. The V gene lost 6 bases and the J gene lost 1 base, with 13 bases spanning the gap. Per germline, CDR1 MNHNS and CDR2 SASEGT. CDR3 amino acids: CASRPGGYSNQPQHF. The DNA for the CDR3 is TGTGCCAGCAGGCCTGGGGGTTACAGCAATCAGCCCCAGCATTTT.

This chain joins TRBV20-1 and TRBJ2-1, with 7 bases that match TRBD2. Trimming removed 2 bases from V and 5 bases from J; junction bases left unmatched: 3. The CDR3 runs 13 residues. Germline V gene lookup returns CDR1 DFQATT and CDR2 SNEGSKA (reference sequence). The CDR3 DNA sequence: TGCAGTGCTAGACTAGCGGCTCACAATGAGCAGTTCTTC. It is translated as CSARLAAHNEQFF.

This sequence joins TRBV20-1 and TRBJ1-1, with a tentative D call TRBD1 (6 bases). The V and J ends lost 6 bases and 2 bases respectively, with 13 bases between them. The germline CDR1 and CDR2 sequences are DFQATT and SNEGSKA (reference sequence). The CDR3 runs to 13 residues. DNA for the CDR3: TGCAGTGCCGCCTCAGGGGCCAACACTGAAGCTTTCTTT. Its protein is CSAASGANTEAFF.

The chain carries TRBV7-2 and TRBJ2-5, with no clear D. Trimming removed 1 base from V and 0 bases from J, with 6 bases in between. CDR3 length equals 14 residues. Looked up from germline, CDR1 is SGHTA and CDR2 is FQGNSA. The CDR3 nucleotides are TGTGCCAGCAGCTTAGATCTGTACCAAGAGACCCAGTACTTC. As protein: CASSLDLYQETQYF.